Listed below are T cell receptor beta chains from one sample, sequenced in a study of cytomegalovirus exposure and HLA in healthy donors. This table comes from immunoSEQ multiplex PCR, and its TCRdb copy is limited to in-frame clones, with some not included. The table records some 180,000 clones, 75% to 85% of them present only once. Sequencing input: PBMCs. Receptor source: a man aged 18-30 years in good health and CMV-seronegative. Both conserved end residues are part of each CDR3. D genes are given only for firm matches. Only some rows state a clone size, as once, few, many or a class for expanded clones.

d_gene: TRBD2
j_gene: TRBJ2-1
abundance: .
v_gene: TRBV2
CDR3aa: CASFGGGGIYEQFF
CDR3nt: TGTGCCAGTTTTGGCGGGGGGGGCATCTATGAGCAGTTCTTC

d_gene: .
j_gene: TRBJ2-1
abundance: .
v_gene: TRBV7-7
CDR3aa: CASSLSEYNEQFF
CDR3nt: TGTGCTAGCAGCTTATCCGAGTACAATGAGCAGTTCTTC

d_gene: TRBD1
j_gene: TRBJ1-6
abundance: .
v_gene: TRBV5-4
CDR3aa: CASSFEQGNSPLHF
CDR3nt: TGTGCCAGCAGCTTTGAACAGGGGAATTCACCCCTCCACTTT

d_gene: .
j_gene: TRBJ1-1
abundance: .
v_gene: TRBV7-2
CDR3aa: CASSNPPVSEAFF
CDR3nt: TGTGCCAGCAGCAATCCCCCGGTTTCTGAAGCTTTCTTT

d_gene: TRBD1
j_gene: TRBJ2-1
abundance: .
v_gene: TRBV2
CDR3aa: CASSGDRSSYNEQFF
CDR3nt: TGTGCCAGCAGCGGGGACAGGAGCTCCTACAATGAGCAGTTCTTC

d_gene: .
j_gene: TRBJ2-7
abundance: few
v_gene: TRBV7-2
CDR3aa: CASSTSPGSYEQYF
CDR3nt: TGTGCCAGCAGCACCTCCCCGGGGTCCTACGAGCAGTACTTC

d_gene: .
j_gene: TRBJ1-5
abundance: .
v_gene: TRBV7-9
CDR3aa: CASSLQEQPQHF
CDR3nt: TGTGCCAGCAGCTTACAGGAACAGCCCCAGCATTTT

d_gene: TRBD1
j_gene: TRBJ1-2
abundance: once
v_gene: TRBV30
CDR3aa: CAWSAGQGFAYGYTF
CDR3nt: TGTGCCTGGAGTGCGGGACAGGGTTTTGCCTATGGCTACACCTTC

d_gene: TRBD2
j_gene: TRBJ2-1
abundance: .
v_gene: TRBV2
CDR3aa: CASSAGTSGSMYEQFF
CDR3nt: TGTGCCAGCAGTGCAGGGACTAGCGGGAGTATGTATGAGCAGTTCTTC

d_gene: .
j_gene: TRBJ1-5
abundance: .
v_gene: TRBV7-9
CDR3aa: CASSLSAGLQPQHF
CDR3nt: TGTGCCAGCAGCTTAAGTGCAGGGCTTCAGCCCCAGCATTTT

d_gene: TRBD2
j_gene: TRBJ2-2
abundance: .
v_gene: TRBV4-3
CDR3aa: CASSRRMTSGRWNTGELFF
CDR3nt: TGCGCCAGCAGCCGCCGAATGACTAGCGGGAGGTGGAACACCGGGGAGCTGTTTTTT

d_gene: .
j_gene: TRBJ2-7
abundance: .
v_gene: TRBV7-8
CDR3aa: CASGPEFLSYEQYF
CDR3nt: TGTGCCAGCGGGCCTGAGTTCCTCTCCTACGAGCAGTACTTC

d_gene: TRBD1
j_gene: TRBJ2-7
abundance: once
v_gene: TRBV29-1
CDR3aa: CSVAGQGVSYEQYF
CDR3nt: TGCAGCGTCGCGGGACAGGGGGTCTCCTACGAGCAGTACTTC

d_gene: .
j_gene: TRBJ2-1
abundance: .
v_gene: TRBV4-1
CDR3aa: CASSPGSSYNEQFF
CDR3nt: TGCGCCAGCAGCCCGGGGAGCTCCTACAATGAGCAGTTCTTC

d_gene: .
j_gene: TRBJ2-2
abundance: .
v_gene: TRBV5-1
CDR3aa: CASSFLGGGDTGELFF
CDR3nt: TGCGCCAGCAGCTTTTTGGGCGGGGGCGACACCGGGGAGCTGTTTTTT

d_gene: .
j_gene: TRBJ2-7
abundance: .
v_gene: TRBV5-1
CDR3aa: CASSLAWGTSRSYEQYF
CDR3nt: TGCGCCAGCAGCTTGGCCTGGGGTACTAGCAGGTCCTACGAGCAGTACTTC

d_gene: .
j_gene: TRBJ1-2
abundance: .
v_gene: TRBV6-5
CDR3aa: CASSFSTERGYTF
CDR3nt: TGTGCCAGCAGTTTTAGTACCGAACGTGGCTACACCTTC

d_gene: .
j_gene: TRBJ1-1
abundance: .
v_gene: TRBV14
CDR3aa: CASSRAGMNTEAFF
CDR3nt: TGTGCCAGCAGCCGTGCAGGTATGAACACTGAAGCTTTCTTT

d_gene: .
j_gene: TRBJ1-6
abundance: .
v_gene: TRBV30
CDR3aa: CAWSVGSNLRALHF
CDR3nt: TGTGCCTGGAGTGTGGGGAGCAACCTTCGGGCCCTCCACTTT

d_gene: .
j_gene: TRBJ1-2
abundance: .
v_gene: TRBV7-9
CDR3aa: CASSLAASNYGYTF
CDR3nt: TGTGCCAGCAGCTTGGCAGCGTCTAACTATGGCTACACCTTC

d_gene: TRBD2
j_gene: TRBJ2-1
abundance: once
v_gene: TRBV4-2
CDR3aa: CASSPLAGASYNEQFF
CDR3nt: TGTGCCAGCAGCCCCCTAGCGGGGGCCTCCTACAATGAGCAGTTCTTC

d_gene: TRBD2
j_gene: TRBJ2-7
abundance: .
v_gene: TRBV7-7
CDR3aa: CASSFPPTGGSSYEQYF
CDR3nt: TGTGCTAGCAGCTTCCCCCCGACGGGAGGGAGCTCCTACGAGCAGTACTTC

d_gene: .
j_gene: TRBJ2-5
abundance: .
v_gene: TRBV7-2
CDR3aa: CASSSPTQETQYF
CDR3nt: TGTGCCAGCAGCTCGCCTACCCAAGAGACCCAGTACTTC

d_gene: TRBD1
j_gene: TRBJ1-2
abundance: .
v_gene: TRBV30
CDR3aa: CAWSRVRDRGNYGYTF
CDR3nt: TGTGCCTGGAGTCGAGTTCGGGACAGGGGAAACTATGGCTACACCTTC

d_gene: .
j_gene: TRBJ1-2
abundance: .
v_gene: TRBV7-9
CDR3aa: CASSLAPQGFRPRGYGYTF
CDR3nt: TGTGCCAGCAGCTTAGCGCCCCAGGGGTTTAGGCCAAGGGGCTATGGCTACACCTTC

d_gene: .
j_gene: TRBJ2-7
abundance: few
v_gene: TRBV5-5
CDR3aa: CASSLTGVAYEQYF
CDR3nt: TGTGCCAGCAGCTTGACGGGGGTGGCCTACGAGCAGTACTTC

d_gene: TRBD2
j_gene: TRBJ2-2
abundance: few
v_gene: TRBV7-2
CDR3aa: CASSSVLAGGGNRELFF
CDR3nt: TGTGCCAGCAGCTCCGTGCTAGCGGGAGGGGGGAACCGGGAGCTGTTTTTT

d_gene: TRBD2
j_gene: TRBJ2-3
abundance: .
v_gene: TRBV4-3
CDR3aa: CASSQEAPAGGPSQYF
CDR3nt: TGCGCCAGCAGCCAAGAAGCCCCTGCGGGGGGGCCCTCGCAGTATTTT

d_gene: TRBD1
j_gene: TRBJ1-2
abundance: .
v_gene: TRBV30
CDR3aa: CAWSEGAGGHYGYTF
CDR3nt: TGTGCCTGGAGTGAGGGGGCAGGGGGGCACTATGGCTACACCTTC

d_gene: .
j_gene: TRBJ1-1
abundance: .
v_gene: TRBV14
CDR3aa: CASSQVAGFEAFF
CDR3nt: TGTGCCAGCAGCCAAGTTGCAGGATTTGAAGCTTTCTTT

d_gene: .
j_gene: TRBJ1-1
abundance: few
v_gene: TRBV5-4
CDR3aa: CASSPNRDILSEAFF
CDR3nt: TGTGCCAGCAGCCCTAACCGGGACATTCTCAGTGAAGCTTTCTTT

d_gene: TRBD1
j_gene: TRBJ1-2
abundance: .
v_gene: TRBV25-1
CDR3aa: CASSELGNRGGGYTF
CDR3nt: TGTGCCAGCAGTGAACTGGGAAACAGGGGAGGTGGCTACACCTTC

d_gene: TRBD1
j_gene: TRBJ1-5
abundance: once
v_gene: TRBV7-8
CDR3aa: CASSRDRASNQPQHF
CDR3nt: TGTGCCAGCAGCCGGGACAGGGCTAGCAATCAGCCCCAGCATTTT

d_gene: TRBD1
j_gene: TRBJ1-5
abundance: .
v_gene: TRBV19
CDR3aa: CASSQGGLQPQHF
CDR3nt: TGTGCCTCAAGCCAGGGGGGCTTGCAGCCCCAGCATTTT

d_gene: TRBD1
j_gene: TRBJ2-7
abundance: once
v_gene: TRBV7-2
CDR3aa: CASNGQGLREQYF
CDR3nt: TGTGCCAGCAATGGACAGGGATTGAGGGAGCAGTACTTC

d_gene: TRBD2
j_gene: TRBJ2-5
abundance: few
v_gene: TRBV12-5
CDR3aa: CASGWGSGRKETQYF
CDR3nt: TGTGCTAGTGGTTGGGGTAGCGGGAGGAAGGAGACCCAGTACTTC

d_gene: .
j_gene: TRBJ1-1
abundance: .
v_gene: TRBV29-1
CDR3aa: CSVIARNTEAFF
CDR3nt: TGCAGCGTTATCGCGAGGAACACTGAAGCTTTCTTT

d_gene: .
j_gene: TRBJ2-1
abundance: few
v_gene: TRBV7-9
CDR3aa: CASSLVPPRSNEQFF
CDR3nt: TGTGCCAGCAGCTTAGTGCCGCCCAGGTCGAATGAGCAGTTCTTC

d_gene: .
j_gene: TRBJ1-3
abundance: few
v_gene: TRBV5-1
CDR3aa: CASSYGGGGGNTIYF
CDR3nt: TGCGCCAGCAGCTACGGTGGGGGAGGCGGAAACACCATATATTTT

d_gene: TRBD1
j_gene: TRBJ2-7
abundance: .
v_gene: TRBV7-9
CDR3aa: CASSRDRVSEQYF
CDR3nt: TGTGCCAGCAGCCGGGACAGGGTGTCCGAGCAGTACTTC

d_gene: .
j_gene: TRBJ2-2
abundance: .
v_gene: TRBV2
CDR3aa: CASKTASTGELFF
CDR3nt: TGTGCCAGCAAGACAGCAAGCACCGGGGAGCTGTTTTTT

d_gene: TRBD2
j_gene: TRBJ2-3
abundance: .
v_gene: TRBV10-3
CDR3aa: CAISEGGGLAGFSSTDTQYF
CDR3nt: TGTGCCATCAGTGAGGGGGGGGGACTAGCGGGCTTCTCTAGCACAGATACGCAGTATTTT

d_gene: .
j_gene: TRBJ1-5
abundance: .
v_gene: TRBV7-9
CDR3aa: CASSFLNQPQHF
CDR3nt: TGTGCCAGCAGCTTTCTAAATCAGCCCCAGCATTTT

d_gene: TRBD1
j_gene: TRBJ2-2
abundance: .
v_gene: TRBV7-9
CDR3aa: CASPGTGRPGELFF
CDR3nt: TGTGCCAGCCCCGGGACAGGGCGACCCGGGGAGCTGTTTTTT

d_gene: .
j_gene: TRBJ2-5
abundance: .
v_gene: TRBV6-6
CDR3aa: CASSYEGVSQETQYF
CDR3nt: TGTGCCAGCAGTTACGAGGGAGTCTCCCAAGAGACCCAGTACTTC

d_gene: TRBD2
j_gene: TRBJ2-7
abundance: .
v_gene: TRBV7-9
CDR3aa: CASRLEAGSSYEQYF
CDR3nt: TGTGCCAGCCGCTTAGAAGCGGGGAGCTCCTACGAGCAGTACTTC

d_gene: TRBD2
j_gene: TRBJ2-1
abundance: .
v_gene: TRBV4-2
CDR3aa: CASSPWVVSGGARSDEQFF
CDR3nt: TGTGCCAGCAGCCCCTGGGTAGTTAGCGGGGGGGCAAGAAGCGATGAGCAGTTCTTC

d_gene: .
j_gene: TRBJ2-1
abundance: .
v_gene: TRBV7-8
CDR3aa: CASSPRGESYNEQFF
CDR3nt: TGTGCCAGCAGCCCGCGGGGAGAGTCCTACAATGAGCAGTTCTTC

d_gene: .
j_gene: TRBJ2-1
abundance: .
v_gene: TRBV7-2
CDR3aa: CASSLELAGRYNEQFF
CDR3nt: TGTGCCAGCAGCTTAGAATTGGCGGGGAGGTACAATGAGCAGTTCTTC

d_gene: .
j_gene: TRBJ2-5
abundance: .
v_gene: TRBV19
CDR3aa: CASSLAATFQETQYF
CDR3nt: TGTGCCAGTAGCCTTGCTGCGACTTTCCAAGAGACCCAGTACTTC